This TCR beta chain was recovered during a study of blood T cell repertoires in COVID-19. Overall study context: Italy, Spain and the United States were the sources of the convalescent and acute COVID-19 samples. PBMCs, B-cell-depleted T cells, or T cells provided the cDNA or gDNA that made up the material.

In the study's own analysis: Using reference gene primer amplification, nucleated cell counts were estimated. Only in-frame clones appear in the TCRdb table, and some are missing; sequencing was by immunoSEQ multiplex PCR. That table furnishes V, J and clone size, whereas the DNA furnished D and trimming. The sample carries around 140,000 clones, around nine tenths recorded once. The length of the CDR3 is 18 residues. CDR1 and CDR2 from the germline V gene are SGHRS and YFSETQ. V shed 3 bases and J 0 bases; nucleotides not matched to a gene: 7. The receptor was derived from a man in his fifties or sixties with active or convalescent COVID-19. The chain combines TRBV5-1 with TRBJ2-3, with 13 positions matching TRBD2. Specimen: peripheral blood. CDR3 nucleotides: TGCGCCAGCAGCTCTGGGACTAGCGGGGTACTTAGCACAGATACGCAGTATTTT. Translation: CASSSGTSGVLSTDTQYF.